This T cell receptor (beta chain) was captured by sequencing in a study of T cell responses to AZD1222 COVID-19 vaccine. Across the study: Second-dose timings of about 4 or about 12 weeks were pooled.

This CDR3 has 13 residues. Trimming pared 4 bases from V and 7 bases from J, leaving 13 bases between. Germline values: CDR1 LNHDA, CDR2 SQIVND (reference sequence). Study-wide results and caveats: Unmutated variant regions are reportedly targeted by nearly half of spike-specific TCRs.

This clone was counted only a few times. As yet, its antigen is unknown. The protocol was immunoSEQ multiplex PCR, while the TCRdb copy is restricted to in-frame clones and leaves out a portion. This sample carries about 96,000 clones, approximately 90% of them seen once, and the ten largest clones take more than 1.5%. The chain is built from TRBV19 and TRBJ1-2; D gene uncertain. This TCR came from an adult in good health. The source was peripheral blood, collected on day 0 of AZD1222 vaccination. CDR3 sequence (DNA): TGTGCCAGTAGTACCCGCCCTGACGGTGGCTACACCTTC. Translated, it gives CASSTRPDGGYTF.